The 23 T cell receptor beta chains in this list originate from one sample, sequenced in a study of a mutant IDH1 vaccine in newly diagnosed glioma. Clones were read by immunoSEQ multiplex PCR, and TCRdb kept only the in-frame ones, dropping some. The data show approximately 35,000 clones, roughly 90% seen once. Noted time point: week 47, end of study. Mutant IDH1 20-mer peptide, at 300 ug, made up each vaccine dose, with topical imiquimod. The antigens of these receptors remain unknown. Specimen: PBMCs, collected from a glioma patient whose treatment included an IDH1 peptide vaccine. Receptors originate from a woman in her 40s with glioma.

This chain links TRBV5-6 with TRBJ1-1, with 7 bases lining up with TRBD1. CDR1 and CDR2 (germline): SGHDT, YYEEEE. The CDR3 contains 14 residues. The J segment lost 7 bases and the V segment lost 1 base, leaving 7 bases of the junction unmatched. CDR3 sequence: CASSLRQGEVEAFF. In DNA form, the CDR3 reads TGTGCCAGCAGCTTGAGGCAGGGGGAGGTTGAAGCTTTCTTT.

This chain connects TRBV4-2 to TRBJ1-2; a weak D match, TRBD1 (5 bases). The V gene lost 0 bases and the J gene lost 6 bases, with 17 bases spanning the gap. The V gene's germline CDR1 is LGHNA and CDR2 YNFKEQ. There are 16 residues in the CDR3. Written as DNA, the CDR3 is TGTGCCAGCAGCCAAGATCCGGGGGATCGACTAGATGGCTACACCTTC. Protein product: CASSQDPGDRLDGYTF.

The chain combines TRBV6-1 with TRBJ2-7; 9 bases match TRBD1. CDR3 length: 15 amino acids. Trimming took 4 bases from V and 0 from J; bases not matched to a gene: 4. Germline loops: CDR1 MNHNS, CDR2 SASEGT. The CDR3 loop is CASSALTGGSYEQYF. In nucleotides, the CDR3 is TGTGCCAGCAGTGCCCTGACAGGGGGCTCCTACGAGCAGTACTTC.

This CDR3 reads CATSGQETTDTQYF. As DNA, the CDR3 is TGTGCCACCTCCGGACAAGAAACCACAGATACGCAGTATTTT. V and J are TRBV10-3 and TRBJ2-3, with a tentative D call TRBD1 (5 bases). Germline CDR1 reads ENHRY; CDR2 reads SYGVKD. Trimming left V 10 bases short and J 2 bases short, with 16 bases between. The CDR3 runs 14 residues.

The rearrangement joins TRBV2 to TRBJ2-1; D gene ambiguous. V was cut by 3 bases and J by 6 bases, with 15 bases left in between. CDR3 length: 15 residues. Per the germline V gene, CDR1 is SNHLY and CDR2 is FYNNEI. The CDR3 DNA is TGTGCCAGCAGTGATCTCTCCGGTATTTCCAATGAGCAGTTCTTC. Its protein product is CASSDLSGISNEQFF.

This chain links TRBV5-6 with TRBJ2-4, with 7 positions matching TRBD1. The junction had 4 bases not matched to a gene; V was cut back by 0 bases and J by 1 base. The CDR3 spans 16 residues. From germline, CDR1 is SGHDT and CDR2 YYEEEE. The CDR3 loop reads CASSLVTGQAKNIQYF. The DNA for the CDR3 is TGTGCCAGCAGCTTGGTGACAGGGCAGGCCAAAAACATTCAGTACTTC.

V is TRBV6-1 and J is TRBJ1-4, with D perhaps TRBD1 (5 bases). Trimming left V 9 bases short and J 6 bases short, with 17 bases between. The length of the CDR3 is 14 residues. Germline-derived CDR1 and CDR2 are MNHNS and SASEGT. The CDR3 protein is CASKLRDLDEKLFF. The CDR3 coding sequence is TGTGCCAGTAAGCTCCGGGACTTGGATGAAAAACTGTTTTTT.

This clone has only one observation. The CDR3 reads CASSQVYYPTGGSTDTQYF. Here the CDR3 DNA reads TGCGCCAGCAGCCAAGTTTACTACCCGACAGGGGGCAGCACAGATACGCAGTATTTT. This chain connects TRBV4-1 to TRBJ2-3; 10 nucleotides line up with TRBD1. Unmatched junction bases numbered 10, after V lost 1 base and J lost 0 bases. CDR1 MGHRA and CDR2 YSYEKL come from the germline V gene. The CDR3 extends over 19 amino acids.

V usage is TRBV15 and J usage is TRBJ2-3, with D uncertain. The V and J ends lost 3 bases and 11 bases respectively, with 15 bases between them. CDR1 and CDR2 (germline): LNHNV, YYDKDF (reference sequence). The CDR3 consists of 13 residues. The CDR3 nucleotides read TGTGCCACCAGCAGTGCAGGAAGCAGAAGGCAGTATTTT. Its protein product is CATSSAGSRRQYF.

The genes are TRBV30 and TRBJ2-1; TRBD2 might be the D (5 bases). Trimming removed 1 base from V and 5 bases from J, with 12 bases in between. The CDR3 runs 14 residues. In germline, CDR1 is GTSNPN, CDR2 SVGIG (reference sequence). CDR3 coding DNA: TGTGCCTGGAGTGCCGGGATCTCAAACAATGAGCAGTTCTTC. Translating it yields CAWSAGISNNEQFF.

J is TRBJ1-1 and V is TRBV4-1; the match to TRBD1 covers 7 bases. Unmatched junction bases numbered 11, after V lost 4 bases and J lost 0 bases. This CDR3 spans 17 amino acids. Germline CDR1 and CDR2: MGHRA and YSYEKL. CDR3 nucleotides: TGCGCCAGCAGCCCAGGGACAGCTAAAAGAATGAACACTGAAGCTTTCTTT. It translates to CASSPGTAKRMNTEAFF.

This chain joins TRBV10-3 and TRBJ1-2; no definite D call. The germline gives CDR1 ENHRY, CDR2 SYGVKD. The CDR3 sequence is 16 residues long. Between the trimmed V and J ends, which lost 4 bases and 6 bases, there was a span of 21 bases. CDR3 coding DNA: TGTGCCATCAGTGTAGCTTCGTTAGAAGAGACCCATGGCTACACCTTC. Translation: CAISVASLEETHGYTF.

V usage is TRBV6-5 and J usage is TRBJ1-2, with D unresolved. The V gene's germline CDR1 is MNHEY and CDR2 SVGAGI. The CDR3 is 12 amino acids. V was cut by 6 bases and J by 5 bases, with 10 bases left in between. As DNA, the CDR3 is TGTGCCAGCAGCGGAGACCTATATGGCTACACCTTC. This encodes CASSGDLYGYTF.

The chain employs TRBV10-3 and TRBJ1-2; D is uncertain. This CDR3 is built from 17 residues. CDR1 ENHRY and CDR2 SYGVKD come from the germline V gene. The V gene lost 10 bases and the J gene lost 2 bases, with 26 bases spanning the gap. The CDR3 nucleotides read TGTGCCACCCTATCTCTAATCCCTTGGACGGGAAACTATGGCTACACCTTC. Translation gives CATLSLIPWTGNYGYTF.

The rearrangement links TRBV28 to TRBJ1-6; TRBD1 aligns across 7 bases. Germline CDR1 reads MDHEN; CDR2 reads SYDVKM. This CDR3 is built from 14 residues. V lost 6 bases, J lost 4 bases, and 3 bases stayed unmatched. CDR3 region: CASRPGQYNSPLHF. The CDR3 coding sequence is TGTGCCAGCAGACCGGGACAGTATAATTCACCCCTCCACTTT. Using reference TRBV28 and TRBJ1-6 for the parts outside the CDR3, the full variable domain is DVKVTQSSRYLVKRTGEKVFLECVQDMDHENMFWYRQDPGLGLRLIYFSYDVKMKEKGDIPEGYSVSREKKERFSLILESASTNQTSMYLCASRPGQYNSPLHFGNGTRLTVT.

CDR3 region: CATSMVGGTTDTQYF. In DNA form, the CDR3 reads TGTGCCACCAGCATGGTCGGGGGGACGACAGATACGCAGTATTTT. The rearrangement uses TRBV15 and TRBJ2-3; 7 bases fit TRBD2. Trimming at V came to 4 bases and at J to 3 bases, leaving 7 bases not matched to a gene. Germline lookup yields CDR1 LNHNV and CDR2 YYDKDF (reference sequence). This CDR3 region has 15 residues. Looking up the rest from reference TRBV15 and TRBJ2-3 gives the full variable domain: DAMVIQNPRYQVTQFGKPVTLSCSQTLNHNVMYWYQQKSSQAPKLLFHYYDKDFNNEADTPDNFQSRRPNTSFCFLDIRSPGLGDTAMYLCATSMVGGTTDTQYFGPGTRLTVL.

The rearrangement links TRBV7-9 to TRBJ1-4; TRBD1 agrees at 8 bases. With 4 bases clipped from V and 14 bases from J, the junction kept 15 bases outside the gene matches. The CDR3 consists of 15 residues. CDR1 is SEHNR and CDR2 is FQNEAQ in the germline V gene (reference sequence). This CDR3 is CASSSRQGKRKGLFF. The DNA for the CDR3 is TGTGCCAGCAGCTCCCGACAGGGGAAGAGAAAAGGGCTGTTTTTT.

The V and J genes are TRBV6-5 and TRBJ1-1; 7 bases line up with TRBD1. The germline V gene encodes CDR1 MNHEY and CDR2 SVGAGI. The ends lost 6 bases at V and 2 bases at J; junction bases unmatched: 9. This CDR3 spans 15 amino acids. CDR3 DNA: TGTGCCAGCAGCTGGGACAGCGCCGCTAACACTGAAGCTTTCTTT. It is translated as CASSWDSAANTEAFF.

The chain links TRBV2 to TRBJ1-1; 8 positions agree with TRBD1. V trimming: 6 bases; J trimming: 4 bases; junction bases outside the gene matches: 10. The germline V gene has CDR1 SNHLY and CDR2 FYNNEI. This CDR3 spans 15 amino acids. The CDR3 nucleotides are TGTGCCAGCAGCGGACAGGGAGTTGGAGTCACTGAAGCTTTCTTT. Translation gives CASSGQGVGVTEAFF.

The J gene is TRBJ1-1, the V gene TRBV6-5; a possible D gene is TRBD1 (6 bases). This CDR3 has 15 amino acids. The V gene lost 0 bases and the J gene lost 6 bases, with 14 bases spanning the gap. In germline, CDR1 is MNHEY, CDR2 SVGAGI. The CDR3 protein is CASSYSSTGIAEAFF. The CDR3 bases are TGTGCCAGCAGTTACTCGAGTACAGGGATCGCTGAAGCTTTCTTT.

The rearrangement joins TRBV2 to TRBJ1-4; D not certain. Germline loops: CDR1 SNHLY, CDR2 FYNNEI. V lost 6 bases and J 5 bases, leaving 13 bases between the germline ends. There are 14 residues in the CDR3. This CDR3 reads CASRPGGINEKLFF. CDR3 DNA sequence: TGTGCCAGCAGACCGGGAGGAATAAATGAAAAACTGTTTTTT.

CDR3 bases: TGTGCCAGCAGCCCCCTTGATTTAGGCTACGAGCAGTACTTC. Translation gives CASSPLDLGYEQYF. The chain uses TRBV6-6 and TRBJ2-7; D is ambiguous. The CDR3 loop spans 14 amino acids. CDR1 and CDR2 (germline): MNHNY, SVGAGI (reference sequence). V gave up 6 bases and J gave up 3 bases, with 15 bases separating them.

This clone came up once. The chain carries TRBV19 and TRBJ1-5; D gene ambiguous. V was pared by 7 bases and J by 6 bases, with 19 bases between. The CDR3 loop spans 15 amino acids. Germline CDR1 LNHDA, CDR2 SQIVND (reference sequence). CDR3 nucleotides: TGTGCCAGTACCACAGATTGGGGATTAAGTCAGCCCCAGCATTTT. This encodes CASTTDWGLSQPQHF.